A selection of T cell receptor beta chains follows, all from one sample in a study of neurological immune-mediated disorders. TCRdb ran MiXCR on the 5' RACE reads and lists one entry per CDR3 protein. Of fewer than 85,000 distinct CDR3 sequences in the sample, about 4.3% are singletons; the top ten hold roughly 5.6%. Sequenced: PBMCs. These receptors were obtained from a woman aged 55-70 years with multiple sclerosis. The conserved cysteine and the conserved F or W are not part of the CDR3 here.

V	CDR3
TRBV27	ASSLFGTGVVQPQH
TRBV5-1	ASSLEVSGSYEQY
TRBV5-8	ASSFHREETQY
TRBV20-1	SARHGTGLYEQY
TRBV5-1	ASSWRASTDTQY
TRBV7-2	ASSLAAGRGNQPQH
TRBV12-3/TRBV12-4	ASRLRGSKGTDTQY
TRBV5-8	ASSLASNAEAF
TRBV12-3/TRBV12-4	ASLRDSYNEQF
TRBV7-9	ASSLLGQTNEKLF
TRBV29-1	SVAGGTAVPSTDTQY
TRBV20-1	SARVLAGGSTDTQY
TRBV3-1	ASSSRGLRSETQY
TRBV9	ASSVEGLAGWNEQF
TRBV20-1	SARDTRNTEAF
TRBV5-1	ASSFGQGAILPAF
TRBV5-1	ASSLAGSGGAETQY
TRBV30	AWSVRGRFYGYT
TRBV5-1	ASSLNQGSTEAF
TRBV15	ATSSRDFSYEQY
TRBV3-1	ASSPGRISGNTIY
TRBV12-3/TRBV12-4	ASSLTEGNTIY
TRBV25-1	ASSVAGQGGNSPLH
TRBV5-1	ASRSGQAGLYEQY
TRBV29-1	SAGGYGYEQY
TRBV6-5	ASSYVLAGGMGTQY
TRBV7-6	ASSLAHESTYEQY
TRBV20-1	SARLSQGKNIQY